This note documents a single TCR beta chain sequence. Its antigen is not known. This CDR3 has 14 amino acids. Germline CDR1 SQVTM, CDR2 ANQGSEA. Trimming removed 4 bases from V and 3 bases from J; junction bases left unmatched: 9. TCRdb's copy holds only in-frame clones and misses some; the assay was immunoSEQ multiplex PCR. Of under 400,000 clones in the sample, about nine tenths were seen once. The record originates from a study of Ad26.COV2.S vaccination and SARS-CoV-2 variants. Study context: This donor came from the COV1001 trial of Ad26.COV2.S. Overall study results and limits: With respect to non-spike TCR breadth, vaccine and placebo recipients were similar.

Described treatment: some 20 received Ad26.COV2.S at low or high dose, single or two shots; 5 received placebo; per-sample allocation not given. Samples analyzed were those drawn on day 63 after the first vaccine or placebo injection. The rearrangement links TRBV29-1 to TRBJ2-7; 7 bases map to TRBD1. This clonotype was sampled from a person between 18 and 59 years old who received the Ad26.COV2.S COVID-19 vaccine or a placebo. Sequenced material: peripheral blood, taken in a trial of Ad26.COV2.S vaccine versus placebo. CDR3 protein: CSVGPGTAGYEQYF. The CDR3 coding sequence is TGCAGCGTTGGCCCCGGGACAGCAGGCTACGAGCAGTACTTC.